The entry that follows covers one TCR beta chain sequence. This clonotype was found a few times. Its antigen is unknown. Within one base of it there is no much larger clone, and no base qualities were kept. This entry belongs to a study of T-cell memory formation after mild COVID-19 (dated by TCRdb to the early 2020s). Background on the whole study: TCR sequence clusters from the two donors were found to be largely donor specific. Longitudinal TCRalpha and TCRbeta repertoire sequencing tracked T-cell clones expanding and contracting after mild COVID-19 in a couple of donors. The cohort was made up of two young adult volunteers, one female and one male, who were previously healthy.

Ficoll-Paque density gradient centrifugation was used to isolate PBMCs. The germline ends are 10 bases apart after V is trimmed by 8 bases and J by 3 bases. Taken from the germline V gene, the CDR1 and CDR2 loops are MNHNS and SASEGT. From cysteine to phenylalanine, the CDR3 is 13 amino acids long. Solely the CDR3 DNA is kept, with 39 bases framed from the first base. TCRdb lists the instrument as Illumina NovaSeq 6000. TCRalpha and TCRbeta cDNA libraries were constructed by 5'RACE with constant-segment primers, with sample barcodes and unique molecular identifiers being introduced. RNA was extracted from every sample with Trizol reagent. Library amplification was performed in two PCR steps, and a second sample barcode and Illumina TruSeq adapters were introduced in the second step. Libraries were sequenced on an Illumina NovaSeq with 2 x 150 bp paired-end reads. Concerning the study's data processing: The reads were demultiplexed and collapsed into UMI-guided consensus sequences using migec v1.2.7. Using mixcr v2.1.11, UMI consensuses were aligned to TRA and TRB V and J templates and then assembled into clonotypes. Expanded or contracted clonotypes were those called significant by both edgeR and NoisET, with noise models trained on biological replicates. For edgeR calls, a false discovery rate-adjusted p below 0.01 and a log2 fold-change threshold of 1 were applied. As an exploratory analysis of dynamics, max-normalized trajectories of the 1000 most abundant clonotypes were examined with PCA combined with hierarchical clustering. Each responding clone was given a CD4 or CD8 phenotype based on the CD4+ and CD8+ repertoires, which had been sequenced separately. Using fastp trimming at Q25 and MiXCR clonotype assembly, TCRdb reanalyzed the public sequencing data and kept in-frame beta chains. Rows merge per CDR3 protein into single entries with the most common DNA and genes. The V and J calls and clone size come from TCRdb's table, not from the authors' own analysis. The sample has 150,000 to 200,000 distinct CDR3 sequences on record, around 16% of them singletons. 2% to 2.5% of the sample is in the top ten clones.

General conclusions and limits of the study: Some responding clones were detected in pre-infection memory, suggesting pre-existing cross-reactive memory T cells joined the SARS-CoV-2 response. Only two mild cases were covered in the study, and larger cohorts including severe cases with pre-infection samples were considered necessary. SARS-CoV-2 specificity of the second-wave clones peaking on day 37 was not confirmed. Clones that contracted from day 15 to 85 showed balanced CD4/CD8 phenotypes, whereas a second wave of clones that expanded from day 15 to 37 leaned towards CD4+. Contracting CD4+ clones were located mainly in the CM and EM memory subsets, whereas CD8+ clones were found to be enriched in EMRA.

Sequenced material: PBMCs or a T cell subset sorted from them (not recorded which). The sequence was obtained from an adult woman who had mild COVID-19 (a few samples of this study predate the infection). The sample titles of this study are shuffled in the database, so cell type and time point are left out; the donor was told from shared clones. The chain is encoded by TRBV6-1 joined to TRBJ2-2; the D gene cannot be resolved reliably. DNA sequence: TGTGCCAGCCAAGGGCAGTACACCGGGGAGCTGTTTTTT. Translated, it gives CASQGQYTGELFF.